These 20 T cell receptor beta chains originate from one sample sequenced in a study of blood T cell repertoires in COVID-19. Repertoires were generated with immunoSEQ multiplex PCR, while TCRdb's copy carries only in-frame clones and drops some. The sample includes around 250,000 clones, around 84% of them seen just once. Sequenced input: PBMCs or T cells enriched from blood (not recorded which). Source of these receptors: a woman between 45 and 65 years old who had recovered from COVID-19.

The table lists this clone with a few counts. This chain joins TRBV25-1 and TRBJ2-1; 9 nucleotides match TRBD2. The CDR3 is 15 amino acids. The germline V gene has CDR1 MGHDK and CDR2 SYGVNS. V shed 2 bases and J 9 bases; nucleotides not matched to a gene: 8. CDR3 sequence (DNA): TGTGCCAGCAGTGAAGGGGGACTAGCTCGGGGTGAGCAGTTCTTC. It yields the protein CASSEGGLARGEQFF.

A single count supports this clone. V is TRBV7-2 and J is TRBJ2-5; D unclear. Between the trimmed V and J ends, which lost 4 bases and 5 bases, there was a span of 8 bases. Germline-derived CDR1 and CDR2 are SGHTA and FQGNSA. The CDR3 is made up of 12 amino acids. This CDR3 reads CASSSVRETQYF. CDR3 coding DNA: TGTGCCAGCAGCTCGGTTCGGGAGACCCAGTACTTC.

This chain links TRBV6-9 with TRBJ1-1, with TRBD1 as a possible D gene (6 bases). Germline CDR1 is MNHGY and CDR2 is SVAAGI. The CDR3 has 22 residues. The V end was cut by 5 bases, the J end by 3 bases, with 37 bases between. This chain's CDR3 is CASSKGTSGKPAPVRGYTEAFF. CDR3 nucleotide sequence: TGTGCCAGCAGTAAAGGGACTAGCGGGAAGCCGGCCCCGGTCAGGGGATACACTGAAGCTTTCTTT.

The CDR3 sequence is CASSLLGVTEAFF. CDR3 sequence (DNA): TGTGCCAGCAGCCTCCTAGGGGTAACTGAAGCTTTCTTT. The J gene is TRBJ1-1, the V gene TRBV11-2; TRBD1 might be the D (5 bases). The germline CDR1 and CDR2 sequences are SGHAT and FQNNGV. The CDR3 loop spans 13 amino acids. Trimming pared 5 bases from V and 5 bases from J, leaving 12 bases between.

This clone was counted only a few times. The gene calls are TRBV19 and TRBJ1-4; 10 bases align to TRBD1. V lost 9 bases, J lost 8 bases, and 6 bases stayed unmatched. The CDR3 length is 13 residues. Germline assignment: CDR1 LNHDA and CDR2 SQIVND (reference sequence). The CDR3 DNA sequence: TGTGCCAGGGAGGGGACAGGGGACGAAAAACTGTTTTTT. Protein product: CAREGTGDEKLFF.

This rearrangement joins TRBV28 to TRBJ1-5, with 7 bases matching TRBD1. Germline lookup yields CDR1 MDHEN and CDR2 SYDVKM. After removal of 4 bases from V and 3 bases from J, the junction contained 12 bases not matched to a gene. This CDR3 region has 17 residues. In nucleotides, the CDR3 is TGTGCCAGCAGTTCCAGCCGATGGGGACAGCTCAATCAGCCCCAGCATTTT. This gives the protein CASSSSRWGQLNQPQHF.

The rearrangement joins TRBV6-7 to TRBJ1-5; 7 positions match TRBD1. TRBV6-7 has ORF status, its function being uncertain. V gave up 6 bases and J gave up 3 bases; unmatched junction bases: 5. The CDR3 consists of 14 residues. The CDR3 loop is CASRPGQFNQPQHF. DNA of the CDR3: TGTGCCAGCAGGCCGGGACAGTTCAATCAGCCCCAGCATTTT.

V and J are TRBV25-1 and TRBJ2-1, with 9 bases lining up with TRBD2. Germline V gene data show CDR1 as MGHDK and CDR2 as SYGVNS. Trimming at V came to 2 bases and at J to 1 base, leaving 0 bases not matched to a gene. The CDR3 totals 15 residues. The CDR3 region is CASSESGRSYNEQFF. CDR3 bases: TGTGCCAGCAGTGAAAGCGGGAGGTCCTACAATGAGCAGTTCTTC.

This clone was counted once. This rearrangement joins TRBV28 to TRBJ2-7, with D tentatively TRBD1 (6 bases). Trimming removed 2 bases at V and 2 bases at J, with 10 bases between. Germline V gene lookup returns CDR1 MDHEN and CDR2 SYDVKM. This CDR3 spans 14 amino acids. In nucleotides, the CDR3 is TGTGCCAGCAGTTTACGACAGGACGCCTACGAGCAGTACTTC. It translates to CASSLRQDAYEQYF.

V and J are TRBV5-1 and TRBJ2-7; a possible D gene is TRBD1 (5 bases). The CDR3 loop spans 15 amino acids. From germline, CDR1 is SGHRS and CDR2 YFSETQ. V lost 5 bases to trimming and J lost 7 bases, with 22 bases between them. The CDR3 bases are TGCGCCAGCAGTAGAAACGAAAATACAGGACGAGAGCAGTACTTC. This codes for CASSRNENTGREQYF.

The chain couples TRBV18 to TRBJ2-3; 9 positions agree with TRBD1. Germline values: CDR1 KGHSH, CDR2 LQKENI. The CDR3 contains 15 residues. V dropped 2 bases and J dropped 7; count of bases not matched to a gene: 7. The CDR3 nucleotides read TGTGCCAGCTCACCAACAGGGGGCTCAATGTATACGCAGTATTTT. Encoded protein: CASSPTGGSMYTQYF. The whole variable domain, remainder taken from reference TRBV18 and TRBJ2-3, is NAGVMQNPRHLVRRRGQEARLRCSPMKGHSHVYWYRQLPEEGLKFMVYLQKENIIDESGMPKERFSAEFPKEGPSILRIQQVVRGDSAAYFCASSPTGGSMYTQYFGPGTRLTVL.

There are a few counts of this clone. This chain connects TRBV11-1 to TRBJ1-1; 9 bases fit TRBD1. The germline V gene has CDR1 SGHAT and CDR2 FQDESV (reference sequence). Germline trimming cut 8 bases from V and 4 bases from J; bases unmatched to any gene: 8. The CDR3 is made up of 14 amino acids. CDR3 coding DNA: TGTGCCAGCCACTCCGGGACAGGGTTCACTGAAGCTTTCTTT. Amino acids: CASHSGTGFTEAFF.

V and J are TRBV7-8 and TRBJ2-2; 9 bases map to TRBD1. Germline V lookup: CDR1 SGHVS, CDR2 FQNEAQ. V was clipped by 1 base and J by 4 bases; unmatched bases: 7. The CDR3 has 17 residues. CDR3 amino acids: CASSLEPGQGSTGELFF. DNA for the CDR3: TGTGCCAGCAGCTTAGAGCCCGGACAGGGGAGCACCGGGGAGCTGTTTTTT.

The CDR3 sequence: CASHRDGNYGYTF. CDR3 sequence (DNA): TGTGCCAGCCACAGGGACGGCAACTATGGCTACACCTTC. The chain couples TRBV19 to TRBJ1-2; D may be TRBD1 (6 bases). Germline-derived CDR1 and CDR2 are LNHDA and SQIVND (reference sequence). Trimming stripped 9 bases from V and 2 bases from J, with 13 bases between. The CDR3 is made up of 13 amino acids.

The chain couples TRBV3-1 (or the pseudogene TRBV3-2) to TRBJ2-3, with TRBD1 matching over 9 bases. Germline loops: CDR1 LGHDT, CDR2 YNNKEL (reference sequence). Trimming took 4 bases from V and 3 from J; bases not matched to a gene: 8. The CDR3 has 16 residues. The CDR3 here is CASSPPGTGWTDTQYF. In nucleotides, the CDR3 is TGTGCCAGCAGCCCCCCCGGGACAGGGTGGACAGATACGCAGTATTTT.

Here the CDR3 DNA reads TGTGCCAGCAGCTTAGGACTAGTCGAGGATACGCAGTATTTT. This translates into CASSLGLVEDTQYF. J is TRBJ2-3 and V is TRBV5-4; TRBD2 aligns across 7 bases. This CDR3 comprises 14 residues. V lost 2 bases and J lost 6; bases outside the gene matches: 6. CDR1 is SGHNT, CDR2 YYREEE, per germline (reference sequence). The whole variable domain, remainder taken from reference TRBV5-4 and TRBJ2-3, is ETGVTQSPTHLIKTRGQQVTLRCSSQSGHNTVSWYQQALGQGPQFIFQYYREEENGRGNFPPRFSGLQFPNYSSELNVNALELDDSALYLCASSLGLVEDTQYFGPGTRLTVL.

The table lists this clone with a count of one. This chain joins TRBV5-1 and TRBJ2-7; no clear D gene. The CDR3 runs 14 residues. Germline CDR1 reads SGHRS; CDR2 reads YFSETQ. The V gene lost 3 bases and the J gene lost 2 bases, with 12 bases spanning the gap. The CDR3 reads CASSSTDATYEQYF. Written as DNA, the CDR3 is TGCGCCAGCAGCTCAACAGACGCCACCTACGAGCAGTACTTC.

The rearrangement links TRBV4-1 to TRBJ1-4, with 11 positions matching TRBD1. V lost 3 bases, J lost 5 bases, and 8 bases stayed unmatched. Looked up from germline, CDR1 is MGHRA and CDR2 is YSYEKL. CDR3 length: 17 residues. The CDR3 sequence: CASSQGPGTGGNEKLFF. CDR3 DNA: TGCGCCAGCAGCCAGGGTCCCGGGACAGGGGGAAATGAAAAACTGTTTTTT.

The rearrangement uses TRBV4-2 and TRBJ2-3; 7 nucleotides align to TRBD2. V was clipped by 3 bases and J by 8 bases; unmatched bases: 2. Germline values: CDR1 LGHNA, CDR2 YNFKEQ. The CDR3 contains 12 residues. The CDR3: CASSHWGGTQYF. CDR3 in DNA: TGTGCCAGCAGCCATTGGGGGGGTACGCAGTATTTT.

V is TRBV2 and J is TRBJ2-3; D may be TRBD1 (6 bases). The germline gives CDR1 SNHLY, CDR2 FYNNEI. This CDR3 contains 16 residues. Trimming took 4 bases from V and 2 from J, leaving 16 bases between them. CDR3 loop: CASSGGSGTNTDTQYF. The CDR3 DNA reads as TGTGCCAGCAGTGGGGGGTCCGGGACAAACACAGATACGCAGTATTTT. The full variable domain, in which reference TRBV2 and TRBJ2-3 provide the parts outside the CDR3, is EPEVTQTPSHQVTQMGQEVILRCVPISNHLYFYWYRQILGQKVEFLVSFYNNEISEKSEIFDDQFSVERPDGSNFTLKIRSTKLEDSAMYFCASSGGSGTNTDTQYFGPGTRLTVL.